The T cell receptor (beta chain) under discussion was sequenced for a study of somatic mutations in cytotoxic T cells in rheumatoid arthritis. Both CD4+ and CD8+ cells were separated through positive magnetic bead selection, and their purity was verified using flow cytometry. Here immunoSEQ multiplex PCR was the method, and the copy in TCRdb shows in-frame clones only, minus some. The table has some 11,000 clones, over 55% seen once; the top ten hold around 35%. Per the germline V gene, CDR1 is MNHEY and CDR2 is SVGAGI. The CDR3 contains 15 residues. Trimming cost V 11 bases and J 7 bases; bases outside gene matches: 19. A remark on this clone: What it binds is unknown.

Findings and caveats of the study: What antigens the expanded CD8+ clones targeted remained unknown.

The chain carries TRBV6-5 and TRBJ1-1; 7 nucleotides match TRBD1. This sequence was found in an adult with rheumatoid arthritis. The sequenced material came from CD8+ T cells sorted from blood. CDR3 amino acids: CAATEGAGGKDEAFF. The CDR3 nucleotides read TGTGCCGCTACCGAGGGGGCAGGGGGGAAGGATGAAGCTTTCTTT.